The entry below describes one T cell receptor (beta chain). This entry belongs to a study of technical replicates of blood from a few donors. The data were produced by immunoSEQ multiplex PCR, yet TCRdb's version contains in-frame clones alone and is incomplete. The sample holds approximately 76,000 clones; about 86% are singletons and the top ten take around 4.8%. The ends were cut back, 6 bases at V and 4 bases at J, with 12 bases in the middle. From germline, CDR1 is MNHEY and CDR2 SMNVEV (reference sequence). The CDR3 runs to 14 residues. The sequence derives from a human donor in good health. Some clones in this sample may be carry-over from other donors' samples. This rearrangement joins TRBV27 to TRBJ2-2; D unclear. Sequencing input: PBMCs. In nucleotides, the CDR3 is TGTGCCAGCAGGTTCCGTGTTCGCACCGGGGAGCTGTTTTTT. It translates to CASRFRVRTGELFF.